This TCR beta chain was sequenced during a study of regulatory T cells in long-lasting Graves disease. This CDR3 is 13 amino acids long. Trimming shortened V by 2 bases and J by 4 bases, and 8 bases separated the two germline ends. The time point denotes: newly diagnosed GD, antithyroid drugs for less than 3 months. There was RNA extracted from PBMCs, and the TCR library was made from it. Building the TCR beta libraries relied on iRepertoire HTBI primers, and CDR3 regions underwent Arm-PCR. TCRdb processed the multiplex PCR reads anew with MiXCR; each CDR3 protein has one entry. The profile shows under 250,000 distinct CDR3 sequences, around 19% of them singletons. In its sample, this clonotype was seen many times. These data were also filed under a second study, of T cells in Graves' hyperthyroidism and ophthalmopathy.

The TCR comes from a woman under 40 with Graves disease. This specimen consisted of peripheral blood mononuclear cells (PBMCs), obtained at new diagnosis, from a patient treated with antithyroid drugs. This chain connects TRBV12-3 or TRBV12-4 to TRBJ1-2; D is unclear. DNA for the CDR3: TGTGCCAGCAGTTTAAGACGCCTCTATGGCTACACCTTC. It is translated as CASSLRRLYGYTF.